The rows below give T cell receptor beta chains drawn from one sample of a study of radiotherapy plus CTLA-4 blockade in lung cancer. The method was immunoSEQ multiplex PCR; TCRdb's version includes in-frame clones alone and lacks a portion of them. The sample consists of over 85,000 clones, around 79% of them appearing once. The source material was peripheral blood, sampled from a patient treated with radiotherapy plus ipilimumab. All receptors derive from a human donor with non-small cell lung cancer who had a partial response to radiotherapy plus ipilimumab. Some clones in this sample may be carry-over from other donors' samples. Each CDR3 is given with its conserved first and last residue. Fields, in order: V gene, J gene, clone size, D gene, CDR3 DNA, CDR3 protein. A D gene is named only where the DNA matches it firmly. For some rows the clone size is stated as once, few or many, or as a class when expanded; others skip it.

V gene: TRBV18
J gene: TRBJ2-5
clone size: -
D gene: TRBD2
CDR3 DNA: TGTGCCAGCTCAACTGCGGGACTAGCGGGCCAAGAGACCCAGTACTTC
CDR3 protein: CASSTAGLAGQETQYF

V gene: TRBV6-6
J gene: TRBJ1-2
clone size: -
D gene: TRBD1
CDR3 DNA: TGTGCCAGCAGTTACTCGCCGGGACAGGGAGCCGATGGCTACACCTTC
CDR3 protein: CASSYSPGQGADGYTF

V gene: TRBV5-1
J gene: TRBJ2-3
clone size: -
D gene: TRBD1
CDR3 DNA: TGCGCCAGCAGCTTCCTGGACAGGAACACAGATACGCAGTATTTT
CDR3 protein: CASSFLDRNTDTQYF

V gene: TRBV25-1
J gene: TRBJ2-5
clone size: -
D gene: TRBD1
CDR3 DNA: TGTGCCAGCAGGGGACAGGGACAAGAGACCCAGTACTTC
CDR3 protein: CASRGQGQETQYF

V gene: TRBV6-5
J gene: TRBJ1-3
clone size: -
D gene: -
CDR3 DNA: TGTGCCAGCAGTGACTGGGGAGAAGGAAACACCATATATTTT
CDR3 protein: CASSDWGEGNTIYF

V gene: TRBV25-1
J gene: TRBJ2-1
clone size: -
D gene: -
CDR3 DNA: TGTGCCAGCACCCCAGCGGTTACCTCCTACAATGAGCAGTTCTTC
CDR3 protein: CASTPAVTSYNEQFF

V gene: TRBV27
J gene: TRBJ2-7
clone size: -
D gene: TRBD2
CDR3 DNA: TGTGCCAGCAGTTTATCTCGGACTAGCGGGAACTACGAGCAGTACTTC
CDR3 protein: CASSLSRTSGNYEQYF

V gene: TRBV30
J gene: TRBJ2-7
clone size: few
D gene: TRBD2
CDR3 DNA: TGTGCCTGGAGTCTCCCACTAGCGGGAGCCGATGAGCAGTACTTC
CDR3 protein: CAWSLPLAGADEQYF

V gene: TRBV9
J gene: TRBJ2-7
clone size: -
D gene: TRBD1
CDR3 DNA: TGTGCCAGCAGCCCCGGTGACAGGGTAGGCGAGCAGTACTTC
CDR3 protein: CASSPGDRVGEQYF

V gene: TRBV27
J gene: TRBJ2-1
clone size: -
D gene: TRBD2
CDR3 DNA: TGTGCCAGCAGTTGGTGGACTAGCAATGAGCAGTTCTTC
CDR3 protein: CASSWWTSNEQFF

V gene: TRBV5-6
J gene: TRBJ1-5
clone size: once
D gene: TRBD1
CDR3 DNA: TGTGCCAGCAGCTTGGGTGGCATCGGGACAGGGGGAGATCAGCCCCAGCATTTT
CDR3 protein: CASSLGGIGTGGDQPQHF

V gene: TRBV5-4
J gene: TRBJ2-5
clone size: -
D gene: -
CDR3 DNA: TGTGCCAGCAGCCCCGAGCTCGGCAGGGCAGAGACCCAGTACTTC
CDR3 protein: CASSPELGRAETQYF

V gene: TRBV9
J gene: TRBJ2-3
clone size: -
D gene: TRBD2
CDR3 DNA: TGTGCCAGCAGCGTAGATGGCGGGAGTTCGAGTACGCAGTATTTT
CDR3 protein: CASSVDGGSSSTQYF

V gene: TRBV5-4
J gene: TRBJ1-4
clone size: -
D gene: -
CDR3 DNA: TGTGCCAGCAGCCCCGGAACGAGGACTAATGAAAAACTGTTTTTT
CDR3 protein: CASSPGTRTNEKLFF

V gene: TRBV5-1
J gene: TRBJ2-7
clone size: -
D gene: -
CDR3 DNA: TGCGCCAGCAGCCCGTCTAGTTACGAGCAGTACTTC
CDR3 protein: CASSPSSYEQYF